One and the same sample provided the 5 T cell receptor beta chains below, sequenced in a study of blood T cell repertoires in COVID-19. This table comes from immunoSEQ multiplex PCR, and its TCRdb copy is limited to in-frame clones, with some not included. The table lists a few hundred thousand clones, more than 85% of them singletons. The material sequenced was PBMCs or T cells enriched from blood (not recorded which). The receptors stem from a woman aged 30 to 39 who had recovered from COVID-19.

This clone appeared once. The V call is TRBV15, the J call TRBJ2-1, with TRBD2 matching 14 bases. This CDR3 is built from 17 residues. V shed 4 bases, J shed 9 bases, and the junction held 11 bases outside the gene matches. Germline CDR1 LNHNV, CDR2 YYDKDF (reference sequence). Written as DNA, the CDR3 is TGTGCCACCAGCACCAGACTAGCGGGAGGGCCAGGTGCTGAGCAGTTCTTC. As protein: CATSTRLAGGPGAEQFF.

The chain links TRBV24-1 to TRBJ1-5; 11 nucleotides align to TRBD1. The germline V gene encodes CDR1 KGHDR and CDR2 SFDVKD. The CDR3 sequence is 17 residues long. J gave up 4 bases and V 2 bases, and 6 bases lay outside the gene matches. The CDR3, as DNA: TGTGCCACCAGTGATTCTCCTCGGGACAGGGGGAATCAGCCCCAGCATTTT. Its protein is CATSDSPRDRGNQPQHF.

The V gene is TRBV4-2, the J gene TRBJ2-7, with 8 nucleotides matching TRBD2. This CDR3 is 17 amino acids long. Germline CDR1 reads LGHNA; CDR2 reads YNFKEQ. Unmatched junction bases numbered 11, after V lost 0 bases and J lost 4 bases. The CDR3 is CASSQEVAGGKLYEQYF. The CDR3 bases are TGTGCCAGCAGCCAAGAGGTGGCGGGAGGAAAGTTATACGAGCAGTACTTC.

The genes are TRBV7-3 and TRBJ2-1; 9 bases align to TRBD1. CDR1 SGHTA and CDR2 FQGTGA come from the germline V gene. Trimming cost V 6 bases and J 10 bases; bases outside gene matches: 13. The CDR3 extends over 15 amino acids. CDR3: CASSHLGDRDLEQFF. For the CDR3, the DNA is TGTGCCAGCAGTCACTTAGGGGACAGGGATTTGGAGCAGTTCTTC.

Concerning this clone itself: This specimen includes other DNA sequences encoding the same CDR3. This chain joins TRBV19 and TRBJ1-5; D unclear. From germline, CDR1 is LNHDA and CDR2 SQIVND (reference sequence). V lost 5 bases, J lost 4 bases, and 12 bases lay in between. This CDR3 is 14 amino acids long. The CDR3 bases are TGTGCCAGTAGTTCGGGATTTGGTAATCAGCCCCAGCATTTT. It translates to CASSSGFGNQPQHF.